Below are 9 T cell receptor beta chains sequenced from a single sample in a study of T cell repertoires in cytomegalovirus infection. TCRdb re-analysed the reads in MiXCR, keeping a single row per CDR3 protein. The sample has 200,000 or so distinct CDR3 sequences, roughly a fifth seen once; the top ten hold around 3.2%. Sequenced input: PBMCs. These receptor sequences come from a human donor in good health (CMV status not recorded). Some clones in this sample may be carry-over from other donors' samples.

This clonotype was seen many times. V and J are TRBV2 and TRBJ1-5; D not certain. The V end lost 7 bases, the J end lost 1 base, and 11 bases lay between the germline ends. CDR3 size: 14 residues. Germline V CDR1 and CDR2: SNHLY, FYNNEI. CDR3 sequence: CASTREKSNQPQHF. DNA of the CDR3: TGTGCCAGCACACGGGAAAAGAGCAATCAGCCCCAGCATTTT. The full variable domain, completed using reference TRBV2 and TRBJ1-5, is EPEVTQTPSHQVTQMGQEVILRCVPISNHLYFYWYRQILGQKVEFLVSFYNNEISEKSEIFDDQFSVERPDGSNFTLKIRSTKLEDSAMYFCASTREKSNQPQHFGDGTRLSIL.

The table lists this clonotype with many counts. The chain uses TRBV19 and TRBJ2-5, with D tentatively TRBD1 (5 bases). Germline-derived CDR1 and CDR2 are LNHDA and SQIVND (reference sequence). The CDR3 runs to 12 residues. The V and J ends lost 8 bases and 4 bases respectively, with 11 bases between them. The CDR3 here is CASRQSGETQYF. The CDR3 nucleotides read TGTGCCAGTCGACAGTCCGGAGAGACCCAGTACTTC.

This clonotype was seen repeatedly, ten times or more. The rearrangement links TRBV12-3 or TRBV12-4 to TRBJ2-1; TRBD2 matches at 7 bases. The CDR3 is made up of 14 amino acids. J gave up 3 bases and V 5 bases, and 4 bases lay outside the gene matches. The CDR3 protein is CASSTRDYYNEQFF. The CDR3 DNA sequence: TGTGCCAGCAGTACCCGGGACTACTACAATGAGCAGTTCTTC.

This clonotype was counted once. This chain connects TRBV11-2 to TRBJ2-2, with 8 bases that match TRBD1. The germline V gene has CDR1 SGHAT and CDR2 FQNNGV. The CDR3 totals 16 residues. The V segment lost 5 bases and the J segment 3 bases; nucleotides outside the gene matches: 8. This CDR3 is CASSLIRDRYTGELFF. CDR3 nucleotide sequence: TGTGCCAGCAGCCTTATCCGGGACAGGTACACCGGGGAGCTGTTTTTT. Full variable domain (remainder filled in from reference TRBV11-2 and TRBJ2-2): EAGVAQSPRYKIIEKRQSVAFWCNPISGHATLYWYQQILGQGPKLLIQFQNNGVVDDSQLPKDRFSAERLKGVDSTLKIQPAKLEDSAVYLCASSLIRDRYTGELFFGEGSRLTVL.

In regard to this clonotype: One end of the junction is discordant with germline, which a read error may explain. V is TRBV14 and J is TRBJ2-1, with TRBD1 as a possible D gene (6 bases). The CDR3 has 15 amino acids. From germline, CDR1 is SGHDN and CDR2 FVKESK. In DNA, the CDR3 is TGTGCCGGCAGCCACTCGGACAGATCCTACAATGAGCAGTTCTTC. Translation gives CAGSHSDRSYNEQFF.

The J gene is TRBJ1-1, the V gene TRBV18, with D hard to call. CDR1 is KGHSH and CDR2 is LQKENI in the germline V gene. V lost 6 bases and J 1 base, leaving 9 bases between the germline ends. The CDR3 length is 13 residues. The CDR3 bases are TGTGCCAGCTCCCCGGACCAGAACACTGAAGCTTTCTTT. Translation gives CASSPDQNTEAFF.

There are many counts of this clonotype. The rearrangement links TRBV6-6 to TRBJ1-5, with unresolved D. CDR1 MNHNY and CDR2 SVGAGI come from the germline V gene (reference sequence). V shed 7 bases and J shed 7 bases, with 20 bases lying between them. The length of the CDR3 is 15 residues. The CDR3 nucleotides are TGTGCCAGCACCCAAAGTCGGGGTCACAGCCAGCCCCAGCATTTT. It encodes CASTQSRGHSQPQHF.

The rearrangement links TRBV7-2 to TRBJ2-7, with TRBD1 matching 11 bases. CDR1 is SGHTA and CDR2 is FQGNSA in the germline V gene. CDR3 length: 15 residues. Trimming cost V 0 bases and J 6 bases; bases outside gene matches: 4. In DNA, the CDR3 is TGTGCCAGCAGCTTAGCTGGACAGGGGGCGTCCGAGCAGTACTTC. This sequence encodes CASSLAGQGASEQYF.

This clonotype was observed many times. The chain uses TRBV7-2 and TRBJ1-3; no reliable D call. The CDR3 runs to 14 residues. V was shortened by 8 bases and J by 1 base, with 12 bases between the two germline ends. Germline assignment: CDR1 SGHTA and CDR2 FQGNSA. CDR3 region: CASASGFSGNTIYF. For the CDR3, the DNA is TGTGCCAGCGCCTCAGGTTTTTCTGGAAACACCATATATTTT.